This record covers a single T cell receptor (beta chain). The antigen remains undetermined. V lost 3 bases and J lost 8; bases outside the gene matches: 5. CDR1 is SGHAT and CDR2 is FQNNGV in the germline V gene. The CDR3 totals 16 residues. This sample is part of a study of CD8 T cells in ankylosing spondylitis. Quantitative 5'-RACE with molecular barcodes generated TCR beta libraries. Each CDR3 protein gets one entry after TCRdb re-called the 5' RACE reads with MiXCR. The table records roughly 700,000 distinct CDR3 sequences, around 19% of them present only once. General study points: A TCR beta motif of roughly eight highly homologous variants appeared characteristic of ankylosing spondylitis blood. Within peripheral blood, clones linked to disease were CD8+ and relatively rare. Some motif variants had been reported before (in reactive arthritis synovial fluid and blood). Clones linked to disease were reported to show significant enrichment in matched ankylosing spondylitis synovial fluid.

The rearrangement links TRBV11-2 to TRBJ2-1; 15 bases line up with TRBD2. What was sequenced was blood, either unsorted or a sorted T cell fraction (not recorded which). This TCR derives from a male donor with ankylosing spondylitis. The CDR3 region is CASSLGLAGGEYEQFF. CDR3 DNA sequence: TGTGCCAGCAGCTTGGGACTAGCGGGAGGAGAGTATGAGCAGTTCTTC.